A selection of T cell receptor beta chains follows, all from one sample in a study of a mutant IDH1 vaccine in newly diagnosed glioma. Clones were sequenced by immunoSEQ multiplex PCR, and TCRdb holds only the in-frame ones, with some missing. The table shows about 92,000 clones, with under 90% occurring only once. Material: PBMCs, obtained from a glioma patient treated with radiotherapy, temozolomide or both. The receptors here all came from a woman aged 50 to 60 with glioma. CDR3s include the opening cysteine and the closing phenylalanine or tryptophan. The D gene is left open where the match is weak. Expanded clones get a size class; other rows say once, few or many, or leave the size out.

>TRBD1|TRBJ2-7|NA|TRBV28
TGTGCCAGCGGGGACAGGGGCGAATACGAGCAGTACTTC
CASGDRGEYEQYF
>TRBD1|TRBJ1-1|NA|TRBV5-4
TGTGCCAGCAGCTTGGCCCTCAGGGGGCTGAACACTGAAGCTTTCTTT
CASSLALRGLNTEAFF
>TRBD1|TRBJ1-6|NA|TRBV28
TGTGCCAGCAGCCCGGGACAGGGAAATTCACCCCTCCACTTT
CASSPGQGNSPLHF
>TRBD2|TRBJ2-2|NA|TRBV4-2
TGTGCCAGCAGCCAACCGGGACTAGCGGTCGGGGAGCTGTTTTTT
CASSQPGLAVGELFF
>NA|TRBJ1-1|NA|TRBV5-4
TGTGCCAGCAGCTTGCGGCGGGAATCTCGCGACACTGAAGCTTTCTTT
CASSLRRESRDTEAFF
>TRBD2|TRBJ2-7|NA|TRBV19
TGTGCCAGTAGTATATCCGGGGGGGTCTACGAGCAGTACTTC
CASSISGGVYEQYF
>TRBD2|TRBJ2-1|few|TRBV2
TGTGCCAGCAGGCCCCAGCGGGGGTGGGATGAGCAGTTCTTC
CASRPQRGWDEQFF
>NA|TRBJ1-4|NA|TRBV7-2
TGTGCCAGCAGCTCATCTATTGCAACTAATGAAAAACTGTTTTTT
CASSSSIATNEKLFF
>NA|TRBJ2-3|NA|TRBV5-1
TGCGCCAGCAGCTTGGCGGGGACCCGCACAGGTACGCAGTATTTT
CASSLAGTRTGTQYF
>NA|TRBJ1-2|NA|TRBV9
TGTGCCAGCAGCGTATCTGGGGGTTATGGCTACACCTTC
CASSVSGGYGYTF
>NA|TRBJ2-7|once|TRBV7-9
TGTGCCAGCAGCTTAGCTCGGGACGAGCAGTACTTC
CASSLARDEQYF
>NA|TRBJ1-2|NA|TRBV11-3
TGTGCCAGCAGCAGAGTCCAGGCGAACTATGGCTACACCTTC
CASSRVQANYGYTF
>NA|TRBJ2-2|NA|TRBV5-1
TGCGCCAGCAGCTTGGCCAATGCCGGGGAGCTGTTTTTT
CASSLANAGELFF
>TRBD2|TRBJ2-6|once|TRBV4-2
TGTGCCAGCAGCCAAGATCTTAAAGCGGGACTAGCCCACTCTGGGGCCAACGTCCTGACTTTC
CASSQDLKAGLAHSGANVLTF
>NA|TRBJ2-7|NA|TRBV29-1
TGCAGCGTTGATAGGCCTCTTAGGGGGGCCAGATACGAGCAGTACTTC
CSVDRPLRGARYEQYF
>NA|TRBJ2-5|NA|TRBV5-6
TGTGCCAGCAGCTTGGGACCGCTGGGGGGGCACCAAGAGACCCAGTACTTC
CASSLGPLGGHQETQYF
>NA|TRBJ1-5|once|TRBV7-9
TGTGCCAGCAGCCCCCTCGGGCAGGGCCCCCAGCCCCAGCATTTT
CASSPLGQGPQPQHF
>NA|TRBJ1-5|NA|TRBV19
TGTGCCAGTAGTATAGTTGGGGGCCAGCCCCAGCATTTT
CASSIVGGQPQHF
>NA|TRBJ2-5|NA|TRBV6-5
TGTGCCAGCAGCCGGGACCGAGAGACCCAGTACTTC
CASSRDRETQYF
>NA|TRBJ2-3|NA|TRBV12-5
TGTGCTAGTGGTTTGGGTACGGCCTATACGCAGTATTTT
CASGLGTAYTQYF
>NA|TRBJ2-7|NA|TRBV15
TGTGCCACCAGCAGAGAATCCGTGTCCGAGCAGTACTTC
CATSRESVSEQYF
>TRBD1|TRBJ2-1|NA|TRBV29-1
TGCAGCGTTGAAAGGGACAGGGATGAGCAGTTCTTC
CSVERDRDEQFF
>NA|TRBJ1-6|NA|TRBV7-9
TGTGCCAGCATGGATCAGGGTAATTCACCCCTCCACTTT
CASMDQGNSPLHF
>NA|TRBJ2-1|NA|TRBV7-2
TGTGCCAGCAGCTTAGCGGAAGGTGGGGGGCGGGGAGAGCAGTTCTTC
CASSLAEGGGRGEQFF
>NA|TRBJ2-7|NA|TRBV6-5
TGTGCCAGCAGTTACGCTAGCGCAACCTACGAGCAGTACTTC
CASSYASATYEQYF
>NA|TRBJ2-3|NA|TRBV5-1
TGCGCCAGCAGCTCCAGACACATAACTAGCACAGATACGCAGTATTTT
CASSSRHITSTDTQYF
>TRBD1|TRBJ1-1|NA|TRBV28
TGTGCCAGCAGTGCCACCGGGACAGGGGGCACTGAAGCTTTCTTT
CASSATGTGGTEAFF
>TRBD1|TRBJ2-7|NA|TRBV7-8
TGTGCCAGCAGCGACCCCGGGACAGGGGTAAGGGAGCAGTACTTC
CASSDPGTGVREQYF
>NA|TRBJ1-1|NA|TRBV10-2
TGCGCCAGTACCGTGGGGGCCGCGCTTGGGGGGAACACTGAAGCTTTCTTT
CASTVGAALGGNTEAFF
>NA|TRBJ1-1|NA|TRBV6-6
TGTGCCAGCAGTCCTCTGGCCAGGGGCACTGAAGCTTTCTTT
CASSPLARGTEAFF
>NA|TRBJ2-7|NA|TRBV5-8
TGTGCCAGCAGCTTGGGAGGTTCCCAGGACGGAATCCACGAGCAGTACTTC
CASSLGGSQDGIHEQYF
>NA|TRBJ2-2|NA|TRBV5-1
TGCGCCAGCGGCGCTGTCTCGGGGATCGGGGAGCTGTTTTTT
CASGAVSGIGELFF
>NA|TRBJ1-5|few|TRBV10-1
TGCGCCAGCAGTTTGACAGGCTTATATCAGCCCCAGCATTTT
CASSLTGLYQPQHF
>NA|TRBJ2-5|NA|TRBV9
TGTGCCAGCAGCGTAGGGGGACTGGGTTCAGGGGAGACCCAGTACTTC
CASSVGGLGSGETQYF
>TRBD1|TRBJ1-4|NA|TRBV9
TGTGCCAGCAGCCCTACCTCAGGGGGGACGAACTCAGCTAATGAAAAACTGTTTTTT
CASSPTSGGTNSANEKLFF
>NA|TRBJ2-7|NA|TRBV6-1
TGTGCCAGCAGTGAGTCGGCTAGGCAGTACTTC
CASSESARQYF
>TRBD1|TRBJ2-2|NA|TRBV4-1
TGCGCCAGCAGCCCCTCTCCAGGACAGGGGTACACCGGGGAGCTGTTTTTT
CASSPSPGQGYTGELFF
>NA|TRBJ2-5|NA|TRBV7-9
TGTGCCAGCAGTTTGGGCGACAGTTACCAAGAGACCCAGTACTTC
CASSLGDSYQETQYF
>TRBD2|TRBJ2-7|NA|TRBV5-1
TGCGCCAGCAGCTCAGCGGGACTAGTCAGCGAGCAGTACTTC
CASSSAGLVSEQYF
>TRBD1|TRBJ1-2|NA|TRBV30
TGTGCCTGGACCTTGGGGACAGTCCTCCCGGGGGGCTACACCTTC
CAWTLGTVLPGGYTF
>NA|TRBJ1-5|NA|TRBV2
TGTGCCAGCAGGGACTATACAGGAAAGCCCCAGCATTTT
CASRDYTGKPQHF
>TRBD1|TRBJ2-7|NA|TRBV5-1
TGCGCCAGCAGCTTGGGGGACAGGGGCTCCTACGAGCAGTACTTC
CASSLGDRGSYEQYF
>NA|TRBJ2-3|NA|TRBV5-1
TGCGCCAGCAGCTTGGGGTGGGATACGCAGTATTTT
CASSLGWDTQYF
>NA|TRBJ1-5|few|TRBV20-1
TGCAGTGCTAGGATGAATCAGCCCCAGCATTTT
CSARMNQPQHF
>NA|TRBJ1-1|NA|TRBV19
TGTGCCAGTAGTTATGCACAGGGCTTTGACACTGAAGCTTTCTTT
CASSYAQGFDTEAFF
>NA|TRBJ1-3|NA|TRBV27
TGTGCCAGCAGTCCCATCGCGTCCACCACTGGAAACACCATATATTTT
CASSPIASTTGNTIYF
>TRBD2|TRBJ2-7|once|TRBV9
TGTGCCAGCAGCGTAACACTAGCGGGGGGCCCCCATTTCTTC
CASSVTLAGGPHFF
>NA|TRBJ1-6|NA|TRBV7-8
TGTGCCAGCAGCCACCCAGATTCGACAGTATCTAATTCACCCCTCCACTTT
CASSHPDSTVSNSPLHF
>TRBD1|TRBJ1-2|NA|TRBV4-1
TGCGCCAGCAGCCACACTACAGGGGACTCCTATGGCTACACCTTC
CASSHTTGDSYGYTF
>NA|TRBJ1-1|NA|TRBV6-1
TGTGCCAGCAGTGAAATGGCAGGGTCGGTCACTGAAGCTTTCTTT
CASSEMAGSVTEAFF
>NA|TRBJ1-5|NA|TRBV6-1
TGTGCCAGCAGTCGCAATCAGCCCCAGCATTTT
CASSRNQPQHF
>NA|TRBJ2-5|NA|TRBV11-1
TGTGCCAGCAGTAAGGGGACCGGGAAGGAGACCCAGTACTTC
CASSKGTGKETQYF
>NA|TRBJ1-2|once|TRBV1
TGCACCAGCGGGTCGCAGGGGGCAATCTCTGGCTACACCTTC
CTSGSQGAISGYTF
>NA|TRBJ2-7|NA|TRBV4-1
TGCGCCAGCAGCCAAGATGGGGAGGGGACACTTTCCTACGAGCAGTACTTC
CASSQDGEGTLSYEQYF